This TCR beta chain comes out of a study of control samples from healthy donors and cancer patients. TCRdb keeps only in-frame clones here, not all; method: immunoSEQ multiplex PCR. The table for this sample gives about 190,000 clones. The CDR3 spans 13 residues. The V gene lost 2 bases and the J gene lost 4 bases, with 8 bases spanning the gap. The chain has TRBV12-3 or TRBV12-4 and TRBJ2-5, with D unresolved. The sequence was collected from a woman aged 25 to 39 in good health. The sequencing sample was made of blood. This chain's CDR3 is CASSLTWLETQYF. Here the CDR3 DNA reads TGTGCCAGCAGTTTAACATGGTTAGAGACCCAGTACTTC.